The entry that follows covers one T cell receptor beta chain sequence. The antigen is undetermined. Germline lookup yields CDR1 MNHNY and CDR2 SVGAGI (reference sequence). The CDR3 sequence is 15 residues long. V was pared by 8 bases and J by 0 bases, with 14 bases between. Assay used: immunoSEQ multiplex PCR; TCRdb lists only in-frame clones, some missing. The profile shows over a million clones, 70% to 80% of them singletons. The entry originates in a study of shared clonotypes between healthy human individuals. Overall study results and limits: A handful of donors showed sharing of approximately 5% of naive CD4 clonotypes. It was the non-shared clonotypes that had lower generation probabilities than clonotypes shared by all four donors.

CD45RA+ naive and CD45RA-negative memory subsets were separated from CD4+ cells. Sequences were obtained from memory CD4+ T cells from PBMCs. Subset of the sample: CD45RA-negative fraction. The clonotype comes from a man between 18 and 29 years old in good health. Some clones in this sample may be carry-over from other donors' samples. The chain joins TRBV6-6 to TRBJ1-3; the D is unclear. CDR3 residues: CASSPPRRSGNTIYF. CDR3 sequence (DNA): TGTGCCAGCTCACCCCCCAGGCGCTCTGGAAACACCATATATTTT.